The entry that follows covers one T cell receptor beta chain sequence. This specimen comes from a study of T cells expressing NK-cell markers. TCRdb reanalyzed the 5' RACE reads and collapses them to one entry per CDR3 protein, without DNA. In all, the sample yields 300,000 to 500,000 distinct CDR3 sequences. The CDR3 runs 18 residues. The TCR was taken from a woman aged 50 to 60 in good health. The V gene is TRBV12-3 or TRBV12-4, the J gene TRBJ2-1. The material sequenced was blood T cells: a sorted CD56 or NKG2C T cell subset, CD4+ or CD8+ T cells, or bulk PBMC T cells (not recorded which). The CDR3: CASSFRGASGGSYNEQFF.